This passage covers 31 T cell receptor beta chains from one sample sequenced in a study of blood T cell dynamics during melanoma immunotherapy. Time point given: week 3, after first cycle of checkpoint inhibitor. Produced via immunoSEQ multiplex PCR; TCRdb's table is partial and in-frame only. The sample carries 10,000 to 15,000 clones, roughly 89% recorded once. The sequences come from effector memory CD8+ T cells from blood, collected from a patient treated with checkpoint blockade. These receptor sequences come from a human donor with melanoma.

CDR3 bases: TGTGCCAGCAGCCAAGAGTGGGACAGCCTAAGATTGGGGACTGAAGCTTTCTTT. Translating it yields CASSQEWDSLRLGTEAFF. The chain recombines TRBV14 with TRBJ1-1; 7 nucleotides match TRBD1. The V segment lost 0 bases and the J segment 5 bases; nucleotides outside the gene matches: 15. In germline, CDR1 is SGHDN, CDR2 FVKESK. The CDR3 loop spans 18 amino acids.

This rearrangement joins TRBV7-9 to TRBJ2-3; a weak D match, TRBD1 (5 bases). CDR3 length: 14 amino acids. CDR1 is SEHNR and CDR2 is FQNEAQ in the germline V gene (reference sequence). V gave up 3 bases and J gave up 1 base, with 8 bases separating them. The CDR3 region has the DNA TGTGCCAGCAGCTTCCAGGGCCGCACAGATACGCAGTATTTT. Encoded protein: CASSFQGRTDTQYF.

V and J are TRBV9 and TRBJ2-2, with TRBD1 as a possible D gene (5 bases). Looked up from germline, CDR1 is SGDLS and CDR2 is YYNGEE. The germline V and J ends were trimmed by 0 bases and 6 bases, with 12 bases remaining between them. CDR3 length: 15 residues. The CDR3 here is CASSVGQGNAGELFF. The CDR3 region has the DNA TGTGCCAGCAGCGTAGGGCAGGGTAACGCCGGGGAGCTGTTTTTT.

This chain uses TRBV19 with TRBJ2-1; the match to TRBD1 covers 10 bases. Germline V gene lookup returns CDR1 LNHDA and CDR2 SQIVND (reference sequence). This CDR3 contains 14 residues. The V gene end was trimmed by 3 bases and the J gene end by 8 bases; junction bases not matched to a gene: 4. The CDR3 region is CASSMGQGIDEQFF. CDR3 sequence (DNA): TGTGCCAGTAGTATGGGACAGGGGATTGATGAGCAGTTCTTC. The full variable domain, its missing parts supplied by reference TRBV19 and TRBJ2-1, is DGGITQSPKYLFRKEGQNVTLSCEQNLNHDAMYWYRQDPGQGLRLIYYSQIVNDFQKGDIAEGYSVSREKKESFPLTVTSAQKNPTAFYLCASSMGQGIDEQFFGPGTRLTVL.

V gene TRBV27 combines with J gene TRBJ2-7, with D perhaps TRBD2 (5 bases). The V gene lost 5 bases and the J gene lost 0 bases, with 23 bases spanning the gap. This CDR3 comprises 18 residues. Germline-derived CDR1 and CDR2 are MNHEY and SMNVEV (reference sequence). The CDR3 DNA is TGTGCCAGCAGTACAAAGCCCCCGGAGGTAACGTTCTCCTACGAGCAGTACTTC. Amino acid sequence: CASSTKPPEVTFSYEQYF.

The chain uses TRBV9 and TRBJ2-3; 7 bases are a match to TRBD2. The V segment lost 7 bases and the J segment 2 bases; nucleotides outside the gene matches: 10. The CDR3 covers 15 residues. Germline V gene data show CDR1 as SGDLS and CDR2 as YYNGEE. The CDR3 loop is CASRPGGIPTDTQYF. CDR3 DNA sequence: TGTGCCAGCCGGCCCGGGGGGATACCCACAGATACGCAGTATTTT.

V usage is TRBV11-2 and J usage is TRBJ2-5, with D hard to call. The J call may be incorrect, as the DNA end agrees better with TRBJ2-7. Germline V lookup: CDR1 SGHAT, CDR2 FQNNGV. The CDR3 consists of 15 residues. The CDR3 region has the DNA TGTGCCAGCAGCTTAGGTCATCCTGGGGAAGTCGAGCAGTACTTC. Encoded protein: CASSLGHPGEVEQYF.

The chain is built from TRBV7-3 and TRBJ2-7, with D possibly TRBD1 on 6 matching bases. V was shortened by 2 bases and J by 5 bases, with 10 bases between the two germline ends. The CDR3 length is 13 residues. Germline values: CDR1 SGHTA, CDR2 FQGTGA. This chain's CDR3 is CASSLARGNEQYF. CDR3 DNA: TGTGCCAGCAGCTTAGCCAGGGGAAACGAGCAGTACTTC.

This rearrangement joins TRBV7-2 to TRBJ2-3, with 13 bases matching TRBD2. This CDR3 spans 19 amino acids. CDR1 and CDR2 from the germline V gene are SGHTA and FQGNSA. V gave up 1 base and J gave up 1 base; unmatched junction bases: 8. The CDR3 is CASSLDLLAGGPGTDTQYF. The CDR3 DNA follows: TGTGCCAGCAGCTTAGATTTACTAGCGGGAGGGCCGGGCACAGATACGCAGTATTTT.

The gene calls are TRBV7-2 and TRBJ2-7, with D possibly being TRBD2 (6 bases). CDR1 SGHTA and CDR2 FQGNSA come from the germline V gene. Trimming shortened V by 1 base and J by 2 bases, and 9 bases separated the two germline ends. This CDR3 has 14 amino acids. The CDR3 sequence: CASSLDLATYEQYF. CDR3 nucleotides: TGTGCCAGCAGCTTAGATCTAGCGACCTACGAGCAGTACTTC.

The rearrangement links TRBV19 to TRBJ1-4, with D unresolved. V lost 9 bases to trimming and J lost 1 base, with 9 bases between them. From germline, CDR1 is LNHDA and CDR2 SQIVND (reference sequence). There are 13 residues in the CDR3. This CDR3 reads CASSGITNEKLFF. CDR3 nucleotides: TGTGCCAGCTCTGGGATAACTAATGAAAAACTGTTTTTT.

The gene calls are TRBV19 and TRBJ1-4; possibly TRBD1 for D (5 bases). Germline V gene sequence: CDR1 LNHDA, CDR2 SQIVND (reference sequence). CDR3 length: 17 residues. Trimming stripped 3 bases from V and 8 bases from J, with 22 bases between. The CDR3: CASSISLMAGREEKLFF. The CDR3 region has the DNA TGTGCCAGTAGTATCTCCCTTATGGCAGGGAGGGAGGAAAAACTGTTTTTT. The full variable domain, rest sourced from reference TRBV19 and TRBJ1-4, is DGGITQSPKYLFRKEGQNVTLSCEQNLNHDAMYWYRQDPGQGLRLIYYSQIVNDFQKGDIAEGYSVSREKKESFPLTVTSAQKNPTAFYLCASSISLMAGREEKLFFGSGTQLSVL.

The chain joins TRBV12-5 to TRBJ2-7, with D unresolved. Germline loops: CDR1 LGHNT, CDR2 FRNRAP. V dropped 5 bases and J dropped 7 bases, with 18 bases sitting between them. This CDR3 comprises 14 residues. The CDR3 nucleotides read TGTGCTAGTGGTACCAGCCCCCGGCCCGCTGAGCAGTACTTC. Translating it yields CASGTSPRPAEQYF.

The rearrangement links TRBV4-3 to TRBJ2-1; the match to TRBD1 covers 10 bases. From germline, CDR1 is LGHNA and CDR2 YSLEER. Losses at the gene ends were 1 base for V and 9 bases for J; bases not matched to a gene: 6. CDR3 size: 15 residues. CDR3 sequence (DNA): TGCGCCAGCAGCCAAGGGACAGGGGGTCTCGGTGAGCAGTTCTTC. It translates to CASSQGTGGLGEQFF.

J is TRBJ1-1 and V is TRBV7-3; D gene unclear. Trimming left V 4 bases short and J 0 bases short, with 18 bases between. In germline, CDR1 is SGHTA, CDR2 FQGTGA. This CDR3 contains 17 residues. CDR3 nucleotides: TGTGCCAGCAGCTCTCCGGTGGCAGAACCATTGAACACTGAAGCTTTCTTT. Translating gives CASSSPVAEPLNTEAFF.

The rearrangement uses TRBV6-1 and TRBJ2-5; D could derive from TRBD1 or TRBD2 (5 bases each). With 0 bases removed from V and 5 bases from J, the gap between germline ends came to 10 bases. CDR1 is MNHNS, CDR2 SASEGT, per germline. This CDR3 is 14 amino acids long. CDR3 sequence reads: CASSEAEGWETQYF. Here the CDR3 DNA reads TGTGCCAGCAGTGAAGCTGAGGGGTGGGAGACCCAGTACTTC.

This clone was seen only once. The chain combines TRBV10-3 with TRBJ2-3, with TRBD2 identical over 8 bases. CDR3 length: 15 residues. Germline CDR1 reads ENHRY; CDR2 reads SYGVKD. The V segment lost 0 bases and the J segment 6 bases; nucleotides outside the gene matches: 5. CDR3 region: CAISESGLGSDTQYF. As DNA, the CDR3 is TGTGCCATCAGTGAGTCGGGACTAGGATCGGATACGCAGTATTTT.

V usage is TRBV27 and J usage is TRBJ2-1; 7 nucleotides line up with TRBD1. This CDR3 has 15 residues. The germline gives CDR1 MNHEY, CDR2 SMNVEV (reference sequence). Trimming took 6 bases from V and 1 from J; bases not matched to a gene: 6. The DNA for the CDR3 is TGTGCCAGCAGCCCCAGGGGGACATCCTACAATGAGCAGTTCTTC. It yields the protein CASSPRGTSYNEQFF.

This clone was picked up one time. V gene TRBV7-9 combines with J gene TRBJ2-3; D is unresolved. V was cut by 0 bases and J by 2 bases, with 9 bases left in between. The CDR3 has 15 residues. CDR1 and CDR2 from the germline V gene are SEHNR and FQNEAQ (reference sequence). The CDR3 reads CASSLAQSATDTQYF. DNA for the CDR3: TGTGCCAGCAGCTTAGCCCAGTCGGCCACAGATACGCAGTATTTT.

This chain uses TRBV9 with TRBJ2-1; the D call may be TRBD1 or TRBD2 (5 bases each). V lost 4 bases and J 8 bases, leaving 16 bases between the germline ends. The CDR3 spans 14 residues. Per germline, CDR1 SGDLS and CDR2 YYNGEE. The chain's CDR3 is CASSLTGPGDEQFF. CDR3 nucleotide sequence: TGTGCCAGCAGCTTGACGGGACCCGGCGATGAGCAGTTCTTC.

V is TRBV4-1 and J is TRBJ2-1, with 8 positions matching TRBD2. This CDR3 comprises 18 residues. J gave up 7 bases and V 0 bases, and 14 bases lay outside the gene matches. The V gene's germline CDR1 is MGHRA and CDR2 YSYEKL. This CDR3 is CASSQEGFFREGQNEQFF. CDR3 coding DNA: TGCGCCAGCAGCCAAGAAGGGTTCTTCCGGGAGGGCCAAAATGAGCAGTTCTTC.

This clone was seen a few times. V usage is TRBV5-1 and J usage is TRBJ1-5; D is unresolved. The V end lost 8 bases, the J end lost 2 bases, and 11 bases lay between the germline ends. The germline gives CDR1 SGHRS, CDR2 YFSETQ. CDR3 size: 13 residues. The CDR3, as DNA: TGCGCCAGTAGTTTGGTGGGCAATCAGCCCCAGCATTTT. Amino acids: CASSLVGNQPQHF.

The J gene is TRBJ1-1, the V gene TRBV7-9; 7 nucleotides agree with TRBD1. Germline trimming cut 6 bases from V and 1 base from J; bases unmatched to any gene: 8. Germline CDR1 is SEHNR and CDR2 is FQNEAQ (reference sequence). This CDR3 comprises 15 residues. CDR3 protein: CASRHRDSTNTEAFF. CDR3 DNA: TGTGCCAGCAGGCACCGGGACAGTACGAACACTGAAGCTTTCTTT.

V usage is TRBV9 and J usage is TRBJ2-3; TRBD2 matches at 9 bases. The junction had 8 bases not matched to a gene; V was cut back by 4 bases and J by 5 bases. The CDR3 is made up of 15 amino acids. Germline V gene sequence: CDR1 SGDLS, CDR2 YYNGEE. CDR3 DNA: TGTGCCAGCAGCATAGTAGCGGGAGCCGGAGATACGCAGTATTTT. Translation gives CASSIVAGAGDTQYF.

The chain couples TRBV7-2 to TRBJ2-7; D unresolved. V was clipped by 1 base and J by 1 base, with 11 bases between them. The germline V gene encodes CDR1 SGHTA and CDR2 FQGNSA. CDR3 length: 15 amino acids. The CDR3 loop is CASSLEGYWSYEQYF. The DNA for the CDR3 is TGTGCCAGCAGCTTAGAAGGATATTGGTCCTACGAGCAGTACTTC.

V is TRBV28 and J is TRBJ1-2; D is perhaps TRBD1 (6 bases). Trimming cost V 2 bases and J 4 bases, with 14 bases left between them. The CDR3 has 15 residues. The germline V gene encodes CDR1 MDHEN and CDR2 SYDVKM. The CDR3 loop reads CASSLVDTGTYGYTF. For the CDR3, the DNA is TGTGCCAGCAGTTTAGTGGATACAGGGACCTATGGCTACACCTTC.

The CDR3 loop reads CASSLVSGNTEAFF. CDR3 bases: TGTGCCAGCAGCTTGGTGTCAGGGAACACTGAAGCTTTCTTT. The chain has TRBV5-5 and TRBJ1-1; unclear D gene. Germline V gives CDR1 SGHKS, CDR2 YYEKEE (reference sequence). V was clipped by 0 bases and J by 1 base, with 7 bases between them. The CDR3 sequence is 14 residues long.

This chain uses TRBV27 with TRBJ2-7, with D hard to call. CDR1 MNHEY and CDR2 SMNVEV come from the germline V gene (reference sequence). This CDR3 contains 13 residues. V dropped 3 bases and J dropped 7 bases, with 13 bases sitting between them. DNA for the CDR3: TGTGCCAGCAGTTTTACAGCCAAACTAGAGCAGTACTTC. Its protein product is CASSFTAKLEQYF.

This chain uses TRBV7-9 with TRBJ1-2; D possibly corresponds to TRBD1 (5 bases). V shed 8 bases and J shed 5 bases, with 15 bases lying between them. Germline CDR1 reads SEHNR; CDR2 reads FQNEAQ (reference sequence). The CDR3 contains 13 residues. This CDR3 is CASASQGFYGYTF. The CDR3 DNA reads TGTGCCAGCGCATCTCAGGGTTTTTATGGCTACACCTTC.

Written as DNA, the CDR3 is TGTGCCAGCAGGCAGCAGGGTGAAACTGAAGCTTTCTTT. Its translation: CASRQQGETEAFF. This sequence joins TRBV11-2 and TRBJ1-1, with D possibly being TRBD1 (5 bases). Between the trimmed V and J ends, which lost 6 bases and 5 bases, there was a span of 13 bases. The germline V gene encodes CDR1 SGHAT and CDR2 FQNNGV. This CDR3 is 13 amino acids long.

This rearrangement joins TRBV6-5 to TRBJ2-2; no definite D call. Germline V gene data show CDR1 as MNHEY and CDR2 as SVGAGI. V lost 4 bases, J lost 4 bases, and 13 bases lay in between. The CDR3 covers 15 residues. DNA for the CDR3: TGTGCCAGCAGTTGGTTCGACAAGTCCACCGGGGAGCTGTTTTTT. It codes for CASSWFDKSTGELFF.